The rows below give T cell receptor beta chains drawn from one sample of a study of blood T cell repertoires in COVID-19. Profiling relied on immunoSEQ multiplex PCR, and the TCRdb table lists in-frame clones only, not all of them. Of fewer than 650,000 clones listed, roughly nine tenths were seen once; the top ten hold about 8%. The sample comprised peripheral blood. Receptors originate from a woman in her forties or fifties with COVID-19, enrolled during active disease. CDR3s include the opening cysteine and the closing phenylalanine or tryptophan.

J gene: TRBJ1-1
V gene: TRBV5-1
CDR3 protein: CASSLESLSGNTEAFF

J gene: TRBJ2-7
V gene: TRBV2
CDR3 protein: CASSETSGQIYEQYF

J gene: TRBJ1-5
V gene: TRBV29-1
CDR3 protein: CSVGFQGGGNQPQHF

J gene: TRBJ1-1
V gene: TRBV6-5
CDR3 protein: CASNRQDGEAFF

J gene: TRBJ1-1
V gene: TRBV9
CDR3 protein: CASSPLAGQGADEAFF

J gene: TRBJ1-1
V gene: TRBV6-1
CDR3 protein: CASSEERFTEAFF

J gene: TRBJ1-1
V gene: TRBV5-1
CDR3 protein: CASGAGITTEAFF

J gene: TRBJ1-2
V gene: TRBV4-1
CDR3 protein: CASSAGQGGYNYGYTF

J gene: TRBJ2-3
V gene: TRBV9
CDR3 protein: CASTVGGTDTQYF

J gene: TRBJ1-2
V gene: TRBV30
CDR3 protein: CAQTRPLASNYGYTF

J gene: TRBJ1-2
V gene: TRBV28
CDR3 protein: CASTKGVGEYGYTF

J gene: TRBJ2-7
V gene: TRBV6-6
CDR3 protein: CASSYFSGKSYEQYF

J gene: TRBJ1-1
V gene: TRBV5-1
CDR3 protein: CASSPIRDRLSKGTEAFF

J gene: TRBJ1-2
V gene: TRBV10-3
CDR3 protein: CAISESRDRGNGYTF

J gene: TRBJ1-1
V gene: TRBV7-9
CDR3 protein: CASSLMGGNTEAFF

J gene: TRBJ2-2
V gene: TRBV11-3
CDR3 protein: CASSPGETGELFF

J gene: TRBJ1-2
V gene: TRBV29-1
CDR3 protein: CSAMGWATNGYTF

J gene: TRBJ1-2
V gene: TRBV2
CDR3 protein: CASSGVDGGEGYTF

J gene: TRBJ1-1
V gene: TRBV21-1
CDR3 protein: CASSKQAGKRGENTEAFF

J gene: TRBJ2-7
V gene: TRBV29-1
CDR3 protein: CSAGTGVSYEQYF

J gene: TRBJ1-2
V gene: TRBV18
CDR3 protein: CASSLITGDGYTF

J gene: TRBJ2-7
V gene: TRBV5-6
CDR3 protein: CASSLALRGTYEQYF

J gene: TRBJ1-2
V gene: TRBV28
CDR3 protein: CAIQRDYGYTF

J gene: TRBJ1-3
V gene: TRBV7-6
CDR3 protein: CASSFGQRDTIYF

J gene: TRBJ1-1
V gene: TRBV11-2
CDR3 protein: CASSLGTANTEAFF

J gene: TRBJ1-1
V gene: TRBV7-6
CDR3 protein: CASSAAENTEAFF

J gene: TRBJ1-1
V gene: TRBV5-8
CDR3 protein: CASSPRGGNTEAFF